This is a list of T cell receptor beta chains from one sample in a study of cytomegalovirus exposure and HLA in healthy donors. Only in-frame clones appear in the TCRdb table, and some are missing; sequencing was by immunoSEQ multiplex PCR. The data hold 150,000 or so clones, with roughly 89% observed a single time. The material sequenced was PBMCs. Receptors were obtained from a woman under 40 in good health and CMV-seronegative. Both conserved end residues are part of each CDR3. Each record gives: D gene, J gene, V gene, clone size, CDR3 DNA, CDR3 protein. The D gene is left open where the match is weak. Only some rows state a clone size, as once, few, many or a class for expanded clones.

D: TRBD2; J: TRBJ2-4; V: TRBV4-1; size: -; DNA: TGCGCCAGCAGCCCGGGACTAGCGGGGGGTTTAGCCAAAAACATTCAGTACTTC; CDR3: CASSPGLAGGLAKNIQYF
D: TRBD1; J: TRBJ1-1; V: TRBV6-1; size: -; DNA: TGTGCCAGCAGTGAAGACCCAGGACAGGGGGACACTGAAGCTTTCTTT; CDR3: CASSEDPGQGDTEAFF
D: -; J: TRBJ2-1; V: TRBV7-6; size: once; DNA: TGTGCCAGCAGCTTAGTAGGAGGGTCCTCCTCCTACAATGAGCAGTTCTTC; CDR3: CASSLVGGSSSYNEQFF
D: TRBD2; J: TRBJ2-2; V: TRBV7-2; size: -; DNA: TGTGCCAGCAGCCTAAGCGGGGGGCGGGGCACCGGGGAGCTGTTTTTT; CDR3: CASSLSGGRGTGELFF
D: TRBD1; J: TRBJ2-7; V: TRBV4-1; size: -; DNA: TGCGCCAGCAGCCAAGATTCGGGACAGGGGTCCGAGCAGTACTTC; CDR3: CASSQDSGQGSEQYF
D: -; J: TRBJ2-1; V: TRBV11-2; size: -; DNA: TGTGCCAGCAGCTTAGATTTGGGTGGGGCCGGGTCAGGCAATGAGCAGTTCTTC; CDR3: CASSLDLGGAGSGNEQFF
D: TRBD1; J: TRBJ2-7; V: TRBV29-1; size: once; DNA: TGCAGCGTTGAAGTAGGGGACAGGGGCTCCTACGAGCAGTACTTC; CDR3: CSVEVGDRGSYEQYF
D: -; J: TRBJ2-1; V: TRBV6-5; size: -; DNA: TGTGCCAGCTGGGGACGGGAGGGGGCTTTCTTC; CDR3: CASWGREGAFF
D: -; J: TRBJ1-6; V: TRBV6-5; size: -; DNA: TGTGCCAGCAGTTCCCTTTTACCGGCCCTCCACTTT; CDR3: CASSSLLPALHF
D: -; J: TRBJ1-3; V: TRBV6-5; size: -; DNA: TGTGCCAGCAGTTACGAGGGAGGGCCCGCTGGAAACACCATATATTTT; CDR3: CASSYEGGPAGNTIYF
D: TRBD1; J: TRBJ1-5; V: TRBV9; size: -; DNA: TGTGCCAGCAGCCCTAGCCGGTGGGGGACAGGGGTCTACGGTCAGCCCCAGCATTTT; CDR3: CASSPSRWGTGVYGQPQHF
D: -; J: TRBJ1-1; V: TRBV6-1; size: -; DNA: TGTGCCAGCAGCGGCTGGAGGGAAGCTTTCTTT; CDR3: CASSGWREAFF
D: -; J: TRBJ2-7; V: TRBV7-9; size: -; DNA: TGTGCCAGCAGCTTAGTCCAGGGGCACGAGCAGTACTTC; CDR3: CASSLVQGHEQYF
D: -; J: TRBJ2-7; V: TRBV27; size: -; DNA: TGTGCCAGCTTTTCAGGGAACGAGCAGTACTTC; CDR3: CASFSGNEQYF
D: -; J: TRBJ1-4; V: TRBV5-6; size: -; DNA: TGTGCCAGCAGCCAACGCCAGGAGGTTGAAAAACTGTTTTTT; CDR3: CASSQRQEVEKLFF
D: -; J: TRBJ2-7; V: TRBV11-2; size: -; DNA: TGTGCCAGCAGCCTGACAGGCTACGAGCAGTACTTC; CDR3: CASSLTGYEQYF
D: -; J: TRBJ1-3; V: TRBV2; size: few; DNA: TGTGCCAGCTCTCTCTCCTCTGGAAACACCATATATTTT; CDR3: CASSLSSGNTIYF
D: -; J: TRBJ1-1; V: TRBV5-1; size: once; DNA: TGCGCCAGCAGTCCACGGACAGACCGGCTCGTGAACACTGAAGCTTTCTTT; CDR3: CASSPRTDRLVNTEAFF
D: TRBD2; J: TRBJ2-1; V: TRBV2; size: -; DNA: TGTGCCAGCGGGGGACTAGCGGTGTACAATGAGCAGTTCTTC; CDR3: CASGGLAVYNEQFF
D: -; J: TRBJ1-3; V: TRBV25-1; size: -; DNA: TGTGCCAGCACCCGAAGCGGGGGCCCCTCTGGAAACACCATATATTTT; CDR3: CASTRSGGPSGNTIYF
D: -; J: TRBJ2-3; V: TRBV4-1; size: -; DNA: TGCGCCAGCAGCCAGGAGGCCTTCTCCACAGATACGCAGTATTTT; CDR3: CASSQEAFSTDTQYF
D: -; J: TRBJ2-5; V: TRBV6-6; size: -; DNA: TGTGCCAGCAGTTACCGTGAGACCCAGTACTTC; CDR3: CASSYRETQYF
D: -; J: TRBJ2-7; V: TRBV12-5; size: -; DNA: TGTGCTAGTGCCACAGGACAGAGCCAGTACTTC; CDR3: CASATGQSQYF
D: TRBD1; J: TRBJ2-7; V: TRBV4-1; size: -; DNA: TGCGCCAGCAGCCAAGAAGGGGGACAGGGGAACTCCTACGAGCAGTACTTC; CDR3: CASSQEGGQGNSYEQYF
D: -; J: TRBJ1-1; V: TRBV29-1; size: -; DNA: TGCAGCGTTGTCCCGATCGGGATGAACACTGAAGCTTTCTTT; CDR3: CSVVPIGMNTEAFF
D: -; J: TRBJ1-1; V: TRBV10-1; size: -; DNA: TGCGCCAGCAGTGATAACCGTCGGCAGGCCCAAGCTTTCTTT; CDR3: CASSDNRRQAQAFF
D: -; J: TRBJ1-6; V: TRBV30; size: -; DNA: TGTGCCTGGATGAATTCGCCCCGGACATATAATTCACCCCTCCACTTT; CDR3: CAWMNSPRTYNSPLHF
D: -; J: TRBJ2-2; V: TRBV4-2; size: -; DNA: TGTGCCAGCAGCCAAGGCGAACGTGCCCCGCCTGAGCTGTTTTTT; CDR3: CASSQGERAPPELFF
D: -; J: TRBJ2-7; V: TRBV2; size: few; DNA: TGTGCCAGCACCCAGTGGACAGACTCCTACGAGCAGTACTTC; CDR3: CASTQWTDSYEQYF
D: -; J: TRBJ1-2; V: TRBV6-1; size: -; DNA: TGTGCCAGCAGTGAAGCCTCCGCTAGGAACTATGGCTACACCTTC; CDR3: CASSEASARNYGYTF
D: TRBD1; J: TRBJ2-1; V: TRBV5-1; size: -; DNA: TGCGCCAGCAGCTTGAAAACAGGGGAATGGGATGAGCAGTTCTTC; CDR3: CASSLKTGEWDEQFF
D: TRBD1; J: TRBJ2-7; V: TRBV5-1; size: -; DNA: TGCGCCAGCAGCAAGGCAGTAGGGACAGGACGCTACGAGCAGTACTTC; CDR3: CASSKAVGTGRYEQYF
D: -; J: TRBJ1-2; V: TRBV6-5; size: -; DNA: TGTGCCAGCAGTTACGCTAGGGGTTGGGGCTACACCTTC; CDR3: CASSYARGWGYTF
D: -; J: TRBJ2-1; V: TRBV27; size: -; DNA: TGTGCCAGCAGTTTGTCTGACAGCGACTCCTACAATGAGCAGTTCTTC; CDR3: CASSLSDSDSYNEQFF
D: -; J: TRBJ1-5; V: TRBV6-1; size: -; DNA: TGTGCCAGCATGCAGGGTGGATATCAGCCCCAGCATTTT; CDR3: CASMQGGYQPQHF
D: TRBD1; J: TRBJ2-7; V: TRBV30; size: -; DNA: TGTGCCTGGAGGGGACCCGGACAGGGCTACGAGCAGTACTTC; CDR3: CAWRGPGQGYEQYF
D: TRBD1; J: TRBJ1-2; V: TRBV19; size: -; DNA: TGTGCCAGTAGTCCCCGATCCCCGACAGGGCCACCGAGGTTCTATGGCTACACCTTC; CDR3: CASSPRSPTGPPRFYGYTF
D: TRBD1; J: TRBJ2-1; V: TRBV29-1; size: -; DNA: TGCAGCGCGGGGGCAGGGGGCGCGGGGGAGCAGTTCTTC; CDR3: CSAGAGGAGEQFF
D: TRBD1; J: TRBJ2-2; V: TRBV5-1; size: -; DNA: TGCGCCAGCAGCACGACAGGGAAGGACACCGGGGAGCTGTTTTTT; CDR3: CASSTTGKDTGELFF
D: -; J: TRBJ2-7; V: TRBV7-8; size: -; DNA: TGTGCCAGCAGCTCCGTCTCCTACGAGCAGTACTTC; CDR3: CASSSVSYEQYF
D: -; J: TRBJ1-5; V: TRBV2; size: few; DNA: TGTGCCAGCAGGTTACGAGAGCCCCAGCATTTT; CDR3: CASRLREPQHF
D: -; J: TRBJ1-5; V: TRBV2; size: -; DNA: TGTGCCAGCAGTGGCCAGGGTAGGAATCAGCCCCAGCATTTT; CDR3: CASSGQGRNQPQHF
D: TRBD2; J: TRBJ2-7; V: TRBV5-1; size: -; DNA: TGCGCCAGCAGCTCTAGCGGGGTCGCCTACGAGCAGTACTTC; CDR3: CASSSSGVAYEQYF
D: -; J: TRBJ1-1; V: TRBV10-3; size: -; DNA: TGTGCCATCAGTGAGATTCAGGAAGTAGACACTGAAGCTTTCTTT; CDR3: CAISEIQEVDTEAFF
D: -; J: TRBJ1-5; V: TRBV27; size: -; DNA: TGTGCCAGCAAAAAGCCAGGGTTGCATCAGCCCCAGCATTTT; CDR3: CASKKPGLHQPQHF
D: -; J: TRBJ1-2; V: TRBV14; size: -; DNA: TGTGCCAGCAGCCGGGGAACAGGGAATGACTATGGCTACACCTTC; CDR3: CASSRGTGNDYGYTF
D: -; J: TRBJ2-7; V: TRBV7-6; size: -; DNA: TGTGCCAGCAGCTTCCCCGGCAGGGGCTACGAGCAGTACTTC; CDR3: CASSFPGRGYEQYF
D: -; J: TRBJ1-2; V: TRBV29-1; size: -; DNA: TGCAGCGTTGAGTCTCCGACAGCTTACTATGGCTACACCTTC; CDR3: CSVESPTAYYGYTF
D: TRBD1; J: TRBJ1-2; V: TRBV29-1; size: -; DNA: TGCAGCGTTTCTCCGGGACAGGGTTTTGGCTACACCTTC; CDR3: CSVSPGQGFGYTF
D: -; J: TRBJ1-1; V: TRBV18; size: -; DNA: TGTGCCAGCTCACTAGGGACTATTGAAGCTTTCTTT; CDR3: CASSLGTIEAFF
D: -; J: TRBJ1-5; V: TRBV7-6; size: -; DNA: TGTGCCAGCTCCCTTGGGGGCGGGTATCAGCCCCAGCATTTT; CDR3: CASSLGGGYQPQHF
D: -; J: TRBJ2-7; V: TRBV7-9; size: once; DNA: TGTGCCAGCAGCACGCGATTAGACTACGAGCAGTACTTC; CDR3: CASSTRLDYEQYF
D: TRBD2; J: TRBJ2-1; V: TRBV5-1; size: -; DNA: TGCGCCAGCAACAAAGCGGGGGGATACAATGAGCAGTTCTTC; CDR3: CASNKAGGYNEQFF
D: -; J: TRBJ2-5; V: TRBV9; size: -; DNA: TGTGCCAGCAGCGTAGTAGCCGGGTTCGGAGGGACCCAGTACTTC; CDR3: CASSVVAGFGGTQYF